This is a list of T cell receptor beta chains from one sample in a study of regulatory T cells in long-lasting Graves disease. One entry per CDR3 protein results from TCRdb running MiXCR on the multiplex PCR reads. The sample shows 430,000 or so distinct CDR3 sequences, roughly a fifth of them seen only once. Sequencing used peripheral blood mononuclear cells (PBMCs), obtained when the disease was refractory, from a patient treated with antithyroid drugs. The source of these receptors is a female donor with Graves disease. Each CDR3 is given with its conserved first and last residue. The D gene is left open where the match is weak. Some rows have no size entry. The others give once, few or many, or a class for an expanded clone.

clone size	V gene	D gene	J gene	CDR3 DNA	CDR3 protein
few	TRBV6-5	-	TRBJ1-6	TGTGCCAGCAGTTACGGATCGGGTGATGGCAATTCACCCCTCCACTTT	CASSYGSGDGNSPLHF
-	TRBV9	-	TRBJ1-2	TGTGCCAGCAGCGCGCAGGGGAACTATGGCTACACCTTC	CASSAQGNYGYTF
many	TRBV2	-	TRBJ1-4	TGTGCCAGCAGTGAAGCCACACAGGGAGGTGAAAAACTGTTTTTT	CASSEATQGGEKLFF
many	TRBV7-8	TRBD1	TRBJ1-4	TGTGCCAGCAGCCCTAGCCGGGACAGGACGAATGAAAAACTTTTTTTT	CASSPSRDRTNEKLFF
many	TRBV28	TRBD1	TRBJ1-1	TGTGCCAGCAGCTATAACAGGGGGCAAGGAACTGAAGCTTTCTTT	CASSYNRGQGTEAFF
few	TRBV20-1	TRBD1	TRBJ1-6	TGCAGTGCACCTCTATCGGGACAGTTGAATTCACCCCTCCACTTT	CSAPLSGQLNSPLHF
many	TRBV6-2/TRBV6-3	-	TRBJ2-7	TGTGCCAGCAGTCGTCGTGACGGATCCTACGAGCAGTACTTC	CASSRRDGSYEQYF
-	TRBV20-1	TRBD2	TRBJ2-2	TGCAGTGCTAGAGATAGGCCGGGACTAGCGGTTCCGGGGTCCACCGGGGAGCTGTTTTTT	CSARDRPGLAVPGSTGELFF
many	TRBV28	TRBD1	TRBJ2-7	TGTGCCACAAACAGGGGACCCGAGCAGTACTTC	CATNRGPEQYF
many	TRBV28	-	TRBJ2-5	TGTGCCAGCAGTTCCACCCAGGTGACCCAGTACTTC	CASSSTQVTQYF
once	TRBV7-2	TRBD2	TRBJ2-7	TGTGCCAGCAGCTTGGGTCGGGAGGGAACGCAGTACTTC	CASSLGREGTQYF
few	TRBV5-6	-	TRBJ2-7	TGTGCCAGCAGCTTGGAGCGGGACAAGGCCTACGAGCAGTACTTC	CASSLERDKAYEQYF
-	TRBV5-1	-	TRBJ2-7	TGCGCCAGCAGCTTGCGGGCAGGGCAAGGGAGCTACGGGCAGTACTTC	CASSLRAGQGSYGQYF
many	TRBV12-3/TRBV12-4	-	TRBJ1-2	TGTGCCAGCAGCCCCCAGGGTAATGGCTACACCTTC	CASSPQGNGYTF
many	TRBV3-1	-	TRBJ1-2	TGTGCCAGCAGCCAAGGGCAGGAGGCTAACTATGGCTACACCTTC	CASSQGQEANYGYTF
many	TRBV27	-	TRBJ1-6	TGTGCCAGCAGTCCGTACACGAGTAATAATTCACCCCTCCACTTT	CASSPYTSNNSPLHF
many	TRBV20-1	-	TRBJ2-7	TGCAGTGCTAGTCGTGGGAGCCTCGACTACGAGCAGTACTTC	CSASRGSLDYEQYF
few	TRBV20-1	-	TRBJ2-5	TGCAGTGCTAGAGATCCAGCCTCGGCAGAGACCCAGTACTTC	CSARDPASAETQYF
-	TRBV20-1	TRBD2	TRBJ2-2	TGCAGTCTCGGGAGGGCCACAGGGGAGCTGTTTTTT	CSLGRATGELFF
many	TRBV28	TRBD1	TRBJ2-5	TGTGCCAGCAACCGGGACAGGGTTTCAGAGACCCAGTACTTC	CASNRDRVSETQYF
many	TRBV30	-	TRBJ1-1	TGTGCCTGGAGACAAGGGGGGTACACTGAAGCTTTCTTT	CAWRQGGYTEAFF
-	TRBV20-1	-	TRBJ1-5	TGCAGTGCTAGGCGGGGACTCATCCCCAATCAGCCCCAGCATTTT	CSARRGLIPNQPQHF
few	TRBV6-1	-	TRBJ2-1	TGTGCCAGCAGTCAGGGACTGGCCAATGAGCAGTTCTTC	CASSQGLANEQFF
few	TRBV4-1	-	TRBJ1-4	TGCGCCAGCAGCCAAGTTCAGGGAGAAAAACTGTTTTTT	CASSQVQGEKLFF
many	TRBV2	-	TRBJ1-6	TGTGCCAGCAGTGACGTCCCGGGTTCACCCCTCCACTTT	CASSDVPGSPLHF
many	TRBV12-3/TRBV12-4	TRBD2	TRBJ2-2	TGTGCCAGCGTCCAGGGACTAGGCAACACCGGGGAGCTGTTTTTT	CASVQGLGNTGELFF
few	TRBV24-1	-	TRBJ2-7	TGTGCCACCAGTGATCCTAAAAGCCTCGTGGGAGAGCAGTACTTC	CATSDPKSLVGEQYF
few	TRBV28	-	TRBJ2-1	TGTGCCAGCAGTTTGAACGCGATCAGCTCCTACAATGAGCAGTTCTTC	CASSLNAISSYNEQFF
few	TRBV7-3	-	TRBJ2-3	TGTGCCAGCAGCTTATGGGGACTTGCGACAGATACGCAGTATTTT	CASSLWGLATDTQYF
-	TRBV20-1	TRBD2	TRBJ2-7	TGCAGTGCTGACGCCGGAGGGCTAGCGGGAGGAGGATACGAGCAGTACTTC	CSADAGGLAGGGYEQYF
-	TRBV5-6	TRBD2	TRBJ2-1	TGTGCCAGCAGCATCGGACTAGCGGGAGCGGGTGAGCAGTTCTTC	CASSIGLAGAGEQFF
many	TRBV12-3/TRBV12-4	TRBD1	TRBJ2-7	TGTGCCAGCAGCTTAATTATCGGACAGGGAGTGGAGCAGTACTTC	CASSLIIGQGVEQYF
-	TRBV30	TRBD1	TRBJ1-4	TGTGCCTGGAGGACAGGGTTCTACGAAAAACTGTTTTTT	CAWRTGFYEKLFF
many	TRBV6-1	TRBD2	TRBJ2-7	TGTGCCAGCACCCGAGCGGGAGGACTCAAGGAGCAGTACTTC	CASTRAGGLKEQYF
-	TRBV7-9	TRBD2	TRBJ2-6	TGTGCCAGCATGAACCAGCGGGAGGGTCGCTCTGGGGCCAACGTCCTGACTTTC	CASMNQREGRSGANVLTF
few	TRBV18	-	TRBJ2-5	TGTGCCAGCTCACCACCACGGGGGTGGGAGACCCAGTACTTC	CASSPPRGWETQYF
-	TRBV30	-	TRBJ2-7	TGTGCCTGGAGTGTCGTGGGTCGGGAGCAGTACTTC	CAWSVVGREQYF
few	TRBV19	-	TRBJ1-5	TGTGCCAGTAGTATGGTGGTGGGCAATCAGCCCCAGCATTTT	CASSMVVGNQPQHF
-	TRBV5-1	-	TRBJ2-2	TGCGCCAGCAGCCCATCGTCGGGGCCTTACCAGGCGACCGGGGAGCTGTTTTTT	CASSPSSGPYQATGELFF
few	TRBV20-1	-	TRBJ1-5	TGCAGTGCTTCCCAGGATAGCAATCAGCCCCAGCATTTT	CSASQDSNQPQHF
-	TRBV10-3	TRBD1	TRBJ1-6	TGTGCCATCAACCCGGGACAGGGGGCCTCACTCCTCCACTTT	CAINPGQGASLLHF
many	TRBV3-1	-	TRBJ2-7	TGTGCCAGCAGCCAAGGGTTGGGAGTCAAATACGAGCAGTACTTC	CASSQGLGVKYEQYF
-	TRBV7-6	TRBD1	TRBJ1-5	TGTGCCAGCAGCCCTGGGACAGGGACCAATCAGCCCCAGCATTTT	CASSPGTGTNQPQHF
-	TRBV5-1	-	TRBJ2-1	TGCGCCAGCAGCCCGAATATACAGGGTCCCAATGAGCAGTTCTTC	CASSPNIQGPNEQFF
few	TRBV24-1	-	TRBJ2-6	TGTGCCACCAGTGACGGGGACCAGAGCTCTGGGGCCAACGTCCTGACTTTC	CATSDGDQSSGANVLTF
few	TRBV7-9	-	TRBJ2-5	TGTGCCAGCAGCAAATACGAGACCCAGTACTTC	CASSKYETQYF
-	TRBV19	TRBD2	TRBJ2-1	TGTGCCAGTAGTATATTGCGGTCTAGCGGGAAATTGCTCAATGAGCAGTTCTTC	CASSILRSSGKLLNEQFF
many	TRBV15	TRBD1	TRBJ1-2	TGTGCCACCAGCAGAGGAACAGGGGCTAACTATGGCTACACCTTC	CATSRGTGANYGYTF
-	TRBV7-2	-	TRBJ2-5	TGTGCCAGCAGCTCAGGGGAGTCCAACCAAGAGACCCAGTACTTC	CASSSGESNQETQYF
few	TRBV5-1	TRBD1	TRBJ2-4	TGCGCCAGCAGAGGACAGGTCGACATTCAGTACTTC	CASRGQVDIQYF
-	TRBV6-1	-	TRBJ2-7	TGTGCCAGCAGCCCATTCAGTGGGGGCTACGGGCAGTACTTC	CASSPFSGGYGQYF
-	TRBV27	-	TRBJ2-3	TGTGCCAGCGGTAGAGCCACAGATACGCAGTATTTT	CASGRATDTQYF
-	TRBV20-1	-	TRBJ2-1	TGCAGTGCTAGTAGGGGCCTTGGGTCCTACAATGAGCAGTTCTTC	CSASRGLGSYNEQFF
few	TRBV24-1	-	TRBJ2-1	TGTGCCACCAGTAACCCCAATGAGCAGTTCTTC	CATSNPNEQFF